These T cell receptor beta chains were read from a single sample in a study of shared clonotypes between healthy human individuals. The method was immunoSEQ multiplex PCR; TCRdb's version includes in-frame clones alone and lacks a portion of them. The sample gives about 2.3 million clones, 93% of which show up once; 0.39% is in the top ten. Sequencing used naive CD4+ T cells from PBMCs. The receptors were gathered from a man younger than 35 in good health. Some clones in this sample may be carry-over from other donors' samples. CDR3s include the opening cysteine and the closing phenylalanine or tryptophan. Fields, in order: V gene, J gene, clone size, D gene, CDR3 protein, CDR3 DNA. D genes are given only for firm matches. Clone size is shown for a subset of rows, as once, few, many or a class of expanded clone.

V gene: TRBV6-6; J gene: TRBJ2-5; clone size: few; D gene: .; CDR3 protein: CASRVRGQETQYF; CDR3 DNA: TGTGCCAGCAGAGTAAGGGGGCAAGAGACCCAGTACTTC
V gene: TRBV28; J gene: TRBJ2-2; clone size: .; D gene: TRBD1; CDR3 protein: CASSLTGQYTGELFF; CDR3 DNA: TGTGCCAGCAGTTTAACGGGACAGTACACCGGGGAGCTGTTTTTT
V gene: TRBV2; J gene: TRBJ1-1; clone size: .; D gene: .; CDR3 protein: CASFPEEYTEAFF; CDR3 DNA: TGTGCCAGCTTTCCCGAAGAGTACACTGAAGCTTTCTTT
V gene: TRBV7-6; J gene: TRBJ1-2; clone size: .; D gene: TRBD1; CDR3 protein: CASSSDRGYGYTF; CDR3 DNA: TGTGCCAGCAGTTCTGACAGGGGCTATGGCTACACCTTC
V gene: TRBV7-2; J gene: TRBJ1-3; clone size: .; D gene: .; CDR3 protein: CASSLGQASSGNTIYF; CDR3 DNA: TGTGCCAGCAGCTTAGGACAGGCTAGCTCTGGAAACACCATATATTTT
V gene: TRBV2; J gene: TRBJ1-1; clone size: few; D gene: .; CDR3 protein: CASRGTGYTEAFF; CDR3 DNA: TGTGCCAGCAGAGGGACGGGGTACACTGAAGCTTTCTTT
V gene: TRBV6-4; J gene: TRBJ1-1; clone size: .; D gene: .; CDR3 protein: CASSVEPLRLGTEAFF; CDR3 DNA: TGTGCCAGCAGTGTCGAACCCCTCCGGCTGGGCACTGAAGCTTTCTTT
V gene: TRBV7-2; J gene: TRBJ2-2; clone size: .; D gene: TRBD1; CDR3 protein: CASSQRTGGRTGELFF; CDR3 DNA: TGTGCCAGCAGCCAACGGACAGGGGGTAGGACCGGGGAGCTGTTTTTT
V gene: TRBV18; J gene: TRBJ2-7; clone size: .; D gene: .; CDR3 protein: CASSPPNGYEQYF; CDR3 DNA: TGTGCCAGCTCACCGCCGAATGGCTACGAGCAGTACTTC
V gene: TRBV18; J gene: TRBJ2-7; clone size: .; D gene: TRBD1; CDR3 protein: CASSPRRQGGMEQYF; CDR3 DNA: TGTGCCAGCTCACCTCGCCGACAGGGGGGGATGGAGCAGTACTTC
V gene: TRBV5-4; J gene: TRBJ2-1; clone size: .; D gene: TRBD1; CDR3 protein: CASNLLGTGSYNEQFF; CDR3 DNA: TGTGCCAGCAACCTCCTAGGGACAGGATCTTACAATGAGCAGTTCTTC
V gene: TRBV27; J gene: TRBJ2-7; clone size: .; D gene: .; CDR3 protein: CASSLQSGYEQYF; CDR3 DNA: TGTGCCAGCAGTTTACAATCCGGGTACGAGCAGTACTTC
V gene: TRBV5-1; J gene: TRBJ2-1; clone size: .; D gene: .; CDR3 protein: CASDQGSLSYNEQFF; CDR3 DNA: TGCGCCAGCGACCAGGGCAGTTTGTCCTACAATGAGCAGTTCTTC
V gene: TRBV29-1; J gene: TRBJ1-3; clone size: .; D gene: TRBD1; CDR3 protein: CSVRQGSLSGNTIYF; CDR3 DNA: TGCAGCGTAAGACAGGGGTCTCTCTCTGGAAACACCATATATTTT
V gene: TRBV19; J gene: TRBJ2-1; clone size: .; D gene: .; CDR3 protein: CASSIRDYNEQFF; CDR3 DNA: TGTGCCAGTAGTATACGGGACTACAATGAGCAGTTCTTC
V gene: TRBV5-1; J gene: TRBJ2-7; clone size: .; D gene: .; CDR3 protein: CASSLALTAPTEQYF; CDR3 DNA: TGCGCCAGCAGCTTGGCCCTAACCGCCCCTACCGAGCAGTACTTC
V gene: TRBV10-3; J gene: TRBJ2-1; clone size: .; D gene: .; CDR3 protein: CAIKFGQPGNEQFF; CDR3 DNA: TGTGCCATCAAGTTCGGGCAGCCAGGCAATGAGCAGTTCTTC
V gene: TRBV29-1; J gene: TRBJ1-1; clone size: .; D gene: .; CDR3 protein: CSVGLNTEAFF; CDR3 DNA: TGCAGCGTGGGATTGAACACTGAAGCTTTCTTT
V gene: TRBV18; J gene: TRBJ2-3; clone size: .; D gene: TRBD1; CDR3 protein: CASSHPGQTSTDTQYF; CDR3 DNA: TGTGCCAGCTCACACCCGGGACAGACTAGCACAGATACGCAGTATTTT
V gene: TRBV5-1; J gene: TRBJ2-3; clone size: .; D gene: .; CDR3 protein: CASSLDPGPRGDTQYF; CDR3 DNA: TGCGCCAGCAGCTTGGATCCGGGACCCAGAGGGGATACGCAGTATTTT
V gene: TRBV28; J gene: TRBJ1-2; clone size: .; D gene: TRBD1; CDR3 protein: CASSPVTGMDYGYTF; CDR3 DNA: TGTGCCAGCAGCCCCGTGACAGGGATGGACTATGGCTACACCTTC
V gene: TRBV7-9; J gene: TRBJ2-2; clone size: .; D gene: .; CDR3 protein: CASSLDRYTGELFF; CDR3 DNA: TGTGCCAGCAGCTTGGACAGATACACCGGGGAGCTGTTTTTT
V gene: TRBV28; J gene: TRBJ2-5; clone size: .; D gene: .; CDR3 protein: CASSLSPETQYF; CDR3 DNA: TGTGCCAGCAGTTTATCCCCAGAGACCCAGTACTTC
V gene: TRBV6-4; J gene: TRBJ2-1; clone size: .; D gene: .; CDR3 protein: CASSDFRGVEQFF; CDR3 DNA: TGTGCCAGCAGTGACTTTCGCGGAGTAGAGCAGTTCTTC
V gene: TRBV6-1; J gene: TRBJ1-2; clone size: .; D gene: .; CDR3 protein: CASSEALTGYYGYTF; CDR3 DNA: TGTGCCAGCAGTGAAGCGCTAACAGGTTACTATGGCTACACCTTC
V gene: TRBV15; J gene: TRBJ2-7; clone size: .; D gene: .; CDR3 protein: CATSRDLGGLSSYEQYF; CDR3 DNA: TGTGCCACCAGCAGAGATTTGGGGGGTCTAAGCTCCTACGAGCAGTACTTC
V gene: TRBV7-3; J gene: TRBJ1-6; clone size: .; D gene: TRBD1; CDR3 protein: CASSLGTDNSPLHF; CDR3 DNA: TGTGCCAGCAGCCTCGGGACAGATAATTCACCCCTCCACTTT
V gene: TRBV28; J gene: TRBJ1-1; clone size: .; D gene: .; CDR3 protein: CASRADSYNTEAFF; CDR3 DNA: TGTGCCAGCAGGGCCGACAGCTACAACACTGAAGCTTTCTTT
V gene: TRBV2; J gene: TRBJ2-5; clone size: .; D gene: TRBD2; CDR3 protein: CASSATSGRASTQYF; CDR3 DNA: TGTGCCAGCAGTGCGACTAGCGGGAGGGCTTCCACCCAGTACTTC
V gene: TRBV11-2; J gene: TRBJ2-2; clone size: once; D gene: .; CDR3 protein: CASSLVVSNTGELFF; CDR3 DNA: TGTGCCAGCAGCTTAGTTGTCTCGAACACCGGGGAGCTGTTTTTT
V gene: TRBV11-2; J gene: TRBJ1-3; clone size: .; D gene: .; CDR3 protein: CASSFEGAGNTIYF; CDR3 DNA: TGTGCCAGCAGCTTCGAGGGTGCTGGAAACACCATATATTTT